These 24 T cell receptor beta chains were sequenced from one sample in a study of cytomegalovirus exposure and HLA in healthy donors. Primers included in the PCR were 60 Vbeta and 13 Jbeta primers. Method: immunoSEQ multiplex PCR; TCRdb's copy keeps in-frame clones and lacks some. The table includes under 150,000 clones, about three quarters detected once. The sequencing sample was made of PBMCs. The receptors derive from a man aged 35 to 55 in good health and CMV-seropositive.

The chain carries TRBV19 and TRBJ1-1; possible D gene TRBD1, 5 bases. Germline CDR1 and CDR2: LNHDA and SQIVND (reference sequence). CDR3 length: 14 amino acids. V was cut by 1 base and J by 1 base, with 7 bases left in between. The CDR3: CASSIGGGNTEAFF. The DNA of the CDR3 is TGTGCCAGTAGTATAGGGGGGGGGAACACTGAAGCTTTCTTT. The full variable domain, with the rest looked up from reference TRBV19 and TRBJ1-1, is DGGITQSPKYLFRKEGQNVTLSCEQNLNHDAMYWYRQDPGQGLRLIYYSQIVNDFQKGDIAEGYSVSREKKESFPLTVTSAQKNPTAFYLCASSIGGGNTEAFFGQGTRLTVV.

The CDR3 DNA is TGTGCCAGCAGACTAACAGGCAAGAACACTGAAGCTTTCTTT. It specifies CASRLTGKNTEAFF. This chain joins TRBV7-9 and TRBJ1-1; D possibly corresponds to TRBD1 (5 bases). The V gene's germline CDR1 is SEHNR and CDR2 FQNEAQ (reference sequence). Trimming pared 6 bases from V and 1 base from J, leaving 12 bases between. The CDR3 sequence is 14 residues long.

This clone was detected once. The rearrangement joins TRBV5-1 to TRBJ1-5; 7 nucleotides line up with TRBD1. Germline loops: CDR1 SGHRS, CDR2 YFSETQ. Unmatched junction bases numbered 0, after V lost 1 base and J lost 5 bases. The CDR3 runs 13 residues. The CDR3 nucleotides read TGCGCCAGCAGCTTGACAGGGGATCAGCCCCAGCATTTT. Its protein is CASSLTGDQPQHF.

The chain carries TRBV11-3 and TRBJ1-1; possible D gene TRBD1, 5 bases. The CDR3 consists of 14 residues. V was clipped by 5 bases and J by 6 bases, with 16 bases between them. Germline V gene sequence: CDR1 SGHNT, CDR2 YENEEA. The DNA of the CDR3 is TGTGCCAGCAGCCTGGGGCCGGCGTCCCCTGAAGCTTTCTTT. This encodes CASSLGPASPEAFF.

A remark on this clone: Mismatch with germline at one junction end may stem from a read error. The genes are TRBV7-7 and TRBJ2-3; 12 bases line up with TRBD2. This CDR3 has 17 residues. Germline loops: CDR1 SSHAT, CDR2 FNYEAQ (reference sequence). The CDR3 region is CASSPGGLAGGGDTQYF. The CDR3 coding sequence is TGTGCTAGCAGCCCTGGGGGACTAGCGGGCGGGGGGGATACGCAGTATTTT.

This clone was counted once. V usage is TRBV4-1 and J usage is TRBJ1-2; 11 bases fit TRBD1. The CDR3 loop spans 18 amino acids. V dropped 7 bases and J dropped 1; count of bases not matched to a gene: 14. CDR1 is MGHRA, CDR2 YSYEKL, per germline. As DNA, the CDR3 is TGCGCCAGCACTAAACAATTCCCGGACAGGGGGCTTAACTATGGCTACACCTTC. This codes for CASTKQFPDRGLNYGYTF.

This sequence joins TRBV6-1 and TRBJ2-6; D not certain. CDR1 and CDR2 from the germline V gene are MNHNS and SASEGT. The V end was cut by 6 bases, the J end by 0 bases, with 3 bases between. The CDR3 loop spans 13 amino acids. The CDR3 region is CASRASGANVLTF. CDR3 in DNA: TGTGCCAGCAGAGCCTCTGGGGCCAACGTCCTGACTTTC.

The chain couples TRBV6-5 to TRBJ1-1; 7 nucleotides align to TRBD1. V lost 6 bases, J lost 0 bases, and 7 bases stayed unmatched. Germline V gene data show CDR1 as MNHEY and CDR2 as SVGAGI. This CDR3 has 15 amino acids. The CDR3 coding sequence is TGTGCCAGCAGGCGAGGGGGCCGTTTGAACACTGAAGCTTTCTTT. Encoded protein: CASRRGGRLNTEAFF.

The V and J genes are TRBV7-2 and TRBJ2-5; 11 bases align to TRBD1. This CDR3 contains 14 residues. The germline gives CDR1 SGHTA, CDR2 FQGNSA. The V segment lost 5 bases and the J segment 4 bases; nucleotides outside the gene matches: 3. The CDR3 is CASSRDRGGETQYF. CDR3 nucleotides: TGTGCCAGCAGCCGGGACAGGGGGGGAGAGACCCAGTACTTC.

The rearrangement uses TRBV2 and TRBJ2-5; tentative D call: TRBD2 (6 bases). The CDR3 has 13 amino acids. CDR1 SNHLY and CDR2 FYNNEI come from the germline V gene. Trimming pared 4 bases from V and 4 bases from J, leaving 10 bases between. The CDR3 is CASSGGVGETQYF. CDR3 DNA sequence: TGTGCCAGCAGTGGGGGGGTTGGAGAGACCCAGTACTTC.

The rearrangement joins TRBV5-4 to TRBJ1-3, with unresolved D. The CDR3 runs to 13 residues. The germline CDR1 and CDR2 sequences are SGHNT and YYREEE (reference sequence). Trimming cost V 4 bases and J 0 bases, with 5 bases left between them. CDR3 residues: CASSPGSGNTIYF. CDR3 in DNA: TGTGCCAGCAGCCCGGGCTCTGGAAACACCATATATTTT. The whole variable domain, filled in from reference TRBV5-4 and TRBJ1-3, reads ETGVTQSPTHLIKTRGQQVTLRCSSQSGHNTVSWYQQALGQGPQFIFQYYREEENGRGNFPPRFSGLQFPNYSSELNVNALELDDSALYLCASSPGSGNTIYFGEGSWLTVV.

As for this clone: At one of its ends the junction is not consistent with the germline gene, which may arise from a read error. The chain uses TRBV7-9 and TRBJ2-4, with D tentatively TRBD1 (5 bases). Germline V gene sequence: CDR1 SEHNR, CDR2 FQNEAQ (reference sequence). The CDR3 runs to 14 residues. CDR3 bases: TGTGCCAGCAGCCCGAAGACAGCCCAAAACATTCAGTACTTC. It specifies CASSPKTAQNIQYF.

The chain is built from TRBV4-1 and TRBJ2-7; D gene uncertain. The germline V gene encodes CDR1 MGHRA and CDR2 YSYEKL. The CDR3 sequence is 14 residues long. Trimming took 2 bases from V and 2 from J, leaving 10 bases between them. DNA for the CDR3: TGCGCCAGCAGCCAACGTCACACAACCTACGAGCAGTACTTC. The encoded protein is CASSQRHTTYEQYF.

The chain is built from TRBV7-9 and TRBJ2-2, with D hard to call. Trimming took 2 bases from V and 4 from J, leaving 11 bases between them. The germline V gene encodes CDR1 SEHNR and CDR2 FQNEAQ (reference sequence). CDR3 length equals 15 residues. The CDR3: CASSLIPVPTGELFF. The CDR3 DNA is TGTGCCAGCAGCTTAATCCCAGTCCCCACCGGGGAGCTGTTTTTT.

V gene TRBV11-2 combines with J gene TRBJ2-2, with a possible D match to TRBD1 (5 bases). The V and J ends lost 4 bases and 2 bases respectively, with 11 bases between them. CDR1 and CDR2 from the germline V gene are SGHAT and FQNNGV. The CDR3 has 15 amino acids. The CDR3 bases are TGTGCCAGCAGCTATACGACAGTTAACACCGGGGAGCTGTTTTTT. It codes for CASSYTTVNTGELFF.

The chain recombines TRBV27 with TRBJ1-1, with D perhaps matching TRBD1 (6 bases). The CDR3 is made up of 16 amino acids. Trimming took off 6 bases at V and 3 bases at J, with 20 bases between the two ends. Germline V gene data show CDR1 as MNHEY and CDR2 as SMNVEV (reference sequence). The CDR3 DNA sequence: TGTGCCAGCAGACCCATGACTCAGACAGGTTACACTGAAGCTTTCTTT. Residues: CASRPMTQTGYTEAFF.

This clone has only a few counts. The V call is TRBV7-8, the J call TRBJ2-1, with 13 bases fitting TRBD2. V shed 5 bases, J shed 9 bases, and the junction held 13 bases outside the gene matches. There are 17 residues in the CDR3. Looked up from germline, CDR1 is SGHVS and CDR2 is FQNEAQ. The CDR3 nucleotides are TGTGCCAGCAGCCCTATAATACTAGCGGGAGGGCAGGTTGAGCAGTTCTTC. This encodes CASSPIILAGGQVEQFF.

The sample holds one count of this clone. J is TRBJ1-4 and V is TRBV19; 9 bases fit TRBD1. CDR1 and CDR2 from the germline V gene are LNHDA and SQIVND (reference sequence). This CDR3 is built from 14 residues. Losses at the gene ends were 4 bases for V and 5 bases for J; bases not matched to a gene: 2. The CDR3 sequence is CASSRTGANEKLFF. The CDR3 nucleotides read TGTGCCAGTAGTAGGACAGGGGCAAATGAAAAACTGTTTTTT.

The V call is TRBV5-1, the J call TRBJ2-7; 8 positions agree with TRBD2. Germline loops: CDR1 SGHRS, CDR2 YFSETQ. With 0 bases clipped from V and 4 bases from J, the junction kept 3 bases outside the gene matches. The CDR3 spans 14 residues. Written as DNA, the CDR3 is TGCGCCAGCAGCTTGGCGGCGGGAGGATACGAGCAGTACTTC. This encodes CASSLAAGGYEQYF.

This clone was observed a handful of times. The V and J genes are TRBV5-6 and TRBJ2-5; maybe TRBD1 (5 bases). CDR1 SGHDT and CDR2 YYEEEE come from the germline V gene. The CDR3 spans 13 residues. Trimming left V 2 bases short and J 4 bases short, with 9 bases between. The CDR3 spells CASSLTGRETQYF. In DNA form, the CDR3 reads TGTGCCAGCAGCTTAACAGGCAGAGAGACCCAGTACTTC.

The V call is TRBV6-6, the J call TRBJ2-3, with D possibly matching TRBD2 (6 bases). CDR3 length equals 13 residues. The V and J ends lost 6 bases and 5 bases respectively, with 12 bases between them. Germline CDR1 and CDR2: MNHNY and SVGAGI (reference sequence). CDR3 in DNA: TGTGCCAGCAGAAGGGACTCCCAAGATACGCAGTATTTT. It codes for CASRRDSQDTQYF.

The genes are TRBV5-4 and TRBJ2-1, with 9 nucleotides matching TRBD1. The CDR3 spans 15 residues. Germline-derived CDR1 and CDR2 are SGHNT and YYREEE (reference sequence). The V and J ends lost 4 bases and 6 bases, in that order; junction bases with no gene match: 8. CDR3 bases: TGTGCCAGCAGCAACCTACAGGGGGCGGGCAATGAGCAGTTCTTC. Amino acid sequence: CASSNLQGAGNEQFF.

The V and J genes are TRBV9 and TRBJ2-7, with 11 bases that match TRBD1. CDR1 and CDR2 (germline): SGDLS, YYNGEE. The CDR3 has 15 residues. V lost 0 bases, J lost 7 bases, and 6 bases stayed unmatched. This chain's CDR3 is CASSVGRTGGVEQYF. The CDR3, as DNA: TGTGCCAGCAGCGTAGGTCGGACAGGGGGCGTAGAGCAGTACTTC. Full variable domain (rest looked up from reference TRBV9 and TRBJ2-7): DSGVTQTPKHLITATGQRVTLRCSPRSGDLSVYWYQQSLDQGLQFLIQYYNGEERAKGNILERFSAQQFPDLHSELNLSSLELGDSALYFCASSVGRTGGVEQYFGPGTRLTVT.

CDR3 sequence reads: CASSLGLGSQETQYF. CDR3 DNA: TGTGCCAGCAGCTTAGGGTTGGGCAGCCAAGAGACCCAGTACTTC. The chain carries TRBV7-9 and TRBJ2-5; no firm D call. Germline lookup yields CDR1 SEHNR and CDR2 FQNEAQ (reference sequence). V lost 1 base and J lost 1, with 10 bases in between. This CDR3 has 15 residues.